This T cell receptor beta chain was observed in a study of cytomegalovirus exposure and HLA in healthy donors. Findings of the study overall: HLA-A and HLA-B allele assignments for most subjects were reportedly predicted accurately using TCR beta sequences. Listed as cytomegalovirus-associated were around 160 TCR beta chains.

The CDR3 is made up of 15 amino acids. Germline CDR1 reads MNHEY; CDR2 reads SMNVEV (reference sequence). The V end was cut by 3 bases, the J end by 1 base, with 11 bases between. This clone has just one count. Antigen: not known. The donors gave bone marrow, and they were healthy. Researchers ran the PCR with 60 Vbeta and 13 Jbeta primers. The repertoire was sequenced with immunoSEQ multiplex PCR; TCRdb's copy has only in-frame clones and lacks some. The sample lists 50,000 or so clones, 81% occurring once. The rearrangement uses TRBV27 and TRBJ2-3; a weak D match, TRBD2 (6 bases). The origin of this receptor is a boy aged 5-17 years in good health and CMV-seropositive. Input material: PBMCs. For the CDR3, the DNA is TGTGCCAGCAGTTTCTGGGGGGACCGCACAGATACGCAGTATTTT. Translated: CASSFWGDRTDTQYF.